The table lists the clone carrying this T cell receptor (beta chain) with many counts. The target antigen is unknown. Library preparation for TCR beta used quantitative 5'-RACE with molecular barcodes. TCRdb used MiXCR to reprocess the 5' RACE reads, holding one entry per CDR3 protein. The repertoire consists of tens of thousands of distinct CDR3 sequences, with 5.3% occurring once and the leading ten covering over 1.5%. The V and J ends lost 6 bases and 2 bases, in that order; junction bases with no gene match: 7. In germline, CDR1 is SGDLS, CDR2 YYNGEE. This CDR3 spans 15 amino acids. The sample originates from a study of CD8 T cells in ankylosing spondylitis. Findings of the study overall: Seemingly characteristic of ankylosing spondylitis blood was a TCR beta motif consisting of under ten highly homologous variants. Researchers reportedly found disease-linked clones significantly enriched in matched ankylosing spondylitis synovial fluid.

The receptor's source is a female donor with ankylosing spondylitis or in good health (not recorded which). The chain couples TRBV9 to TRBJ2-3; TRBD2 matches at 9 bases. The sequenced material came from blood, either unsorted or a sorted T cell fraction (not recorded which). As DNA, the CDR3 is TGTGCCAGCACCATCGGGACTAGCCCCACAGATACGCAGTATTTT. Translation: CASTIGTSPTDTQYF.